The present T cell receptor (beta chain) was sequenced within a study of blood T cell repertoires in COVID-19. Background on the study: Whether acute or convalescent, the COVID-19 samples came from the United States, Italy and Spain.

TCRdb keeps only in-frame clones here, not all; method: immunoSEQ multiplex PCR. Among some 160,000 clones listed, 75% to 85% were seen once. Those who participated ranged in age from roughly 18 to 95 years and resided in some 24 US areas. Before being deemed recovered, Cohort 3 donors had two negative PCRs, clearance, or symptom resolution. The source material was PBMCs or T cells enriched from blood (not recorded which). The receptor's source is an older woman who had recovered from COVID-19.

For the CDR3, the DNA is TGTGCCAGTCATGGGGCAGCCGCCTACGAGCAGTACTTC. It yields the protein CASHGAAAYEQYF. J is TRBJ2-7 and V is TRBV19, with a possible D match to TRBD1 (5 bases). CDR3 length: 13 amino acids. Germline assignment: CDR1 LNHDA and CDR2 SQIVND (reference sequence). V lost 8 bases, J lost 2 bases, and 13 bases lay in between.